The subject of this entry is one T cell receptor beta chain. The data belong to a study of blood T cell repertoires in COVID-19. Overall study: Whether acute or convalescent, the COVID-19 samples came from the United States, Italy and Spain. Nucleic acid was either cDNA or gDNA, and it came from T cells, B-cell-depleted T cells, or PBMCs.

Original processing methods: Reference gene primer amplification in the assay estimated nucleated cell counts. Some clones are missing from TCRdb's copy, which holds only in-frame ones; the method was immunoSEQ multiplex PCR. V, J and clone size are those of that table, while D and trimming were read from the DNA. The sample carries approximately 45,000 clones, 86% recorded once. The receptor comes from a man aged 35-49 years with active COVID-19. Material for sequencing was peripheral blood.

Here the CDR3 DNA reads TGTGCCAGCAGTTTAGGAGGTGGGTACGAGCAGTACTTC. Protein sequence: CASSLGGGYEQYF. The chain joins TRBV28 to TRBJ2-7; D possibly corresponds to TRBD2 (5 bases). Trimming pared 2 bases from V and 4 bases from J, leaving 9 bases between. CDR3 length: 13 amino acids. From germline, CDR1 is MDHEN and CDR2 SYDVKM.